A single sample gave rise to the 7 T cell receptor beta chains below, sequenced in a study of beta chain features in type 1 diabetes. The sequenced template was cDNA made from the entire isolated RNA. Assay used: immunoSEQ multiplex PCR; TCRdb lists only in-frame clones, some missing. Among over 500,000 clones listed, around 15% were seen once. The sequenced sample was naive CD4+ T cells from blood. The origin of the receptors is a man between 18 and 35 years old in good health.

This clone turned up a few times. V usage is TRBV10-3 and J usage is TRBJ2-3, with 11 bases aligning to TRBD1. There are 14 residues in the CDR3. CDR1 and CDR2 from the germline V gene are ENHRY and SYGVKD. Trimming cost V 11 bases and J 2 bases; bases outside gene matches: 6. In DNA form, the CDR3 reads TGTGCCGCCAACGGACAGGGGGCCACAGATACGCAGTATTTT. It specifies CAANGQGATDTQYF.

This clone has a handful of counts. V is TRBV4-1 and J is TRBJ2-1; perhaps TRBD1 as D (6 bases). Germline V CDR1 and CDR2: MGHRA, YSYEKL. This CDR3 spans 17 amino acids. Between the trimmed V and J ends, which lost 4 bases and 2 bases, there was a span of 18 bases. The CDR3 DNA sequence: TGCGCCAGCAGCCCCCAATTGACGGACAGCGCCTACAATGAGCAGTTCTTC. Protein sequence: CASSPQLTDSAYNEQFF.

The chain combines TRBV5-1 with TRBJ2-7; 8 bases agree with TRBD2. There are 15 residues in the CDR3. Losses at the gene ends were 1 base for V and 5 bases for J; bases not matched to a gene: 8. The germline V gene has CDR1 SGHRS and CDR2 YFSETQ. The DNA for the CDR3 is TGCGCCAGCAGCTTGAAACGGGAGGGCCCTCACGAGCAGTACTTC. The encoded protein is CASSLKREGPHEQYF. Supplemented by reference TRBV5-1 and TRBJ2-7, the full variable domain reads KAGVTQTPRYLIKTRGQQVTLSCSPISGHRSVSWYQQTPGQGLQFLFEYFSETQRNKGNFPGRFSGRQFSNSRSEMNVSTLELGDSALYLCASSLKREGPHEQYFGPGTRLTVT.

The gene calls are TRBV28 and TRBJ1-1, with a weak D call TRBD1 (5 bases). Germline V gene data show CDR1 as MDHEN and CDR2 as SYDVKM. The V end was cut by 8 bases, the J end by 1 base, with 17 bases between. The CDR3 runs to 15 residues. The CDR3 coding sequence is TGTGCCAGCCCCAAAACGGTCGGGACGAACACTGAAGCTTTCTTT. Translation: CASPKTVGTNTEAFF.

J is TRBJ2-3 and V is TRBV11-3, with 10 bases lining up with TRBD2. Trimming removed 5 bases from V and 7 bases from J; junction bases left unmatched: 9. Germline V gene lookup returns CDR1 SGHNT and CDR2 YENEEA. This CDR3 contains 15 residues. In DNA form, the CDR3 reads TGTGCCAGCAGCCCCGGGACTAGCGCGCCGCATACGCAGTATTTT. Its protein is CASSPGTSAPHTQYF.

This clone was picked up a small number of times. V is TRBV9 and J is TRBJ2-1; D is unclear. V was shortened by 0 bases and J by 6 bases, with 13 bases between the two germline ends. Germline CDR1 reads SGDLS; CDR2 reads YYNGEE. The CDR3 is 15 residues long. The CDR3 sequence is CASSVDRRVGNEQFF. The CDR3, as DNA: TGTGCCAGCAGCGTAGATCGCCGGGTGGGCAATGAGCAGTTCTTC.

The chain carries TRBV7-2 and TRBJ2-7, with a possible D match to TRBD2 (6 bases). Trimming pared 4 bases from V and 0 bases from J, leaving 13 bases between. The germline V gene encodes CDR1 SGHTA and CDR2 FQGNSA. CDR3 length: 15 residues. The CDR3 nucleotides read TGTGCCAGCAGCTCCCAAGCGGGCCCCTCCTACGAGCAGTACTTC. Protein sequence: CASSSQAGPSYEQYF.